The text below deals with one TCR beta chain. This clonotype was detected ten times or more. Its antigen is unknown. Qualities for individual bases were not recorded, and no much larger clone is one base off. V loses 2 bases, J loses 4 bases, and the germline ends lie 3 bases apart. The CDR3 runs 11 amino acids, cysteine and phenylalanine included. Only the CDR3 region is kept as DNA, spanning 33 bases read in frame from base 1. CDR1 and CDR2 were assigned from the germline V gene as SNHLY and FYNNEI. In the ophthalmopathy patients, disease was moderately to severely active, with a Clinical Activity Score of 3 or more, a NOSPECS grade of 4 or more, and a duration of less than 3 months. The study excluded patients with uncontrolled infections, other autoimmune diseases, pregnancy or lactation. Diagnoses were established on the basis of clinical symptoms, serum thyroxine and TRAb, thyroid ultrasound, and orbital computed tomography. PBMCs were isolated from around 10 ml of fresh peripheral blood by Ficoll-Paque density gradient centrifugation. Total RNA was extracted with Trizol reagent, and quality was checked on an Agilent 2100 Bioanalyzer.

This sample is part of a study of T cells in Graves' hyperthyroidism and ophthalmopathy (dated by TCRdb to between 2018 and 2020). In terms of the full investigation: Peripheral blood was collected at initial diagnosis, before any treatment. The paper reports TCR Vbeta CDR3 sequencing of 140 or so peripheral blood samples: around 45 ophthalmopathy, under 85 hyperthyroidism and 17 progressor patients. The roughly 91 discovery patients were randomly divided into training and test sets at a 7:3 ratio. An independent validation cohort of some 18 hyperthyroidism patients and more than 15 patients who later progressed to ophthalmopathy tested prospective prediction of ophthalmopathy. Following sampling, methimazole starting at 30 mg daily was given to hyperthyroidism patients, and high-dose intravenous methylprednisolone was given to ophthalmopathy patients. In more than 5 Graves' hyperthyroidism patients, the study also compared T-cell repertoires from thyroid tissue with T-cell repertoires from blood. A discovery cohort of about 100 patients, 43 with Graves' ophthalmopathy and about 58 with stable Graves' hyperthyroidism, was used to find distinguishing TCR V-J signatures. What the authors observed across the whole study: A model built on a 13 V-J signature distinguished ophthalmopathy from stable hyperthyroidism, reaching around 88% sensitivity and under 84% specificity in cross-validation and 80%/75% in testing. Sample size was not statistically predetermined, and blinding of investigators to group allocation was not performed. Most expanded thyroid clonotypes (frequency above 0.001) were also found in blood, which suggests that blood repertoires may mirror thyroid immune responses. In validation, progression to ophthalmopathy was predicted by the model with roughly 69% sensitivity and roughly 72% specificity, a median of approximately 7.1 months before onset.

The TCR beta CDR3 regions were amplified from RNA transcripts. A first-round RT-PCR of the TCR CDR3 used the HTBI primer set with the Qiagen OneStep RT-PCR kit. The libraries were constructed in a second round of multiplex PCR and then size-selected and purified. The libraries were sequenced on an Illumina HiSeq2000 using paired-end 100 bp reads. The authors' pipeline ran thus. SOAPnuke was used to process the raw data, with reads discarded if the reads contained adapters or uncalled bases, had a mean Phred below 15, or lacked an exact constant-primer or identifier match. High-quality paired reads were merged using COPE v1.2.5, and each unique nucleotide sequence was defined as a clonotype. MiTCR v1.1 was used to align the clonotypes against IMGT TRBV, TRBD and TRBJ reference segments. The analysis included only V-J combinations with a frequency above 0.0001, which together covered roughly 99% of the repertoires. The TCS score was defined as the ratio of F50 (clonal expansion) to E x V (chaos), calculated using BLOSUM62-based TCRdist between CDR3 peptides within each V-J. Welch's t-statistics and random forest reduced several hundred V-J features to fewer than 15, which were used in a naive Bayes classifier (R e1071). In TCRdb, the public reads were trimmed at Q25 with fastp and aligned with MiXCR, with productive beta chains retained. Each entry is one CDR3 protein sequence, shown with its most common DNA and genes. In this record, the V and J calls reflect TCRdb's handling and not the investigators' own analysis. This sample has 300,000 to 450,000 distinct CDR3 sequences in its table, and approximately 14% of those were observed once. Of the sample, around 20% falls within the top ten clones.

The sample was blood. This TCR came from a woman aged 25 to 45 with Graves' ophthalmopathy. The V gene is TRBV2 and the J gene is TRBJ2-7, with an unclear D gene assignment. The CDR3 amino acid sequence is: CASSEWYEQYF. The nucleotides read TGTGCCAGCAGTGAATGGTACGAGCAGTACTTC.